This TCR beta chain is from a study of blood T cell repertoires in COVID-19. The protocol was immunoSEQ multiplex PCR, while the TCRdb copy is restricted to in-frame clones and leaves out a portion. The table records 40,000 or so clones, over 75% of them present only once. V lost 6 bases and J lost 0, with 6 bases in between. The CDR3 consists of 12 residues. Germline V gene lookup returns CDR1 MRHNA and CDR2 SNTAGT. The receptor's source is a human donor in a cohort sampled during active COVID-19. Sequencing was carried out using peripheral blood. The chain uses TRBV6-4 and TRBJ2-7, with a tentative D call TRBD1 (5 bases). This CDR3 reads CASRTASYEQYF. As DNA, the CDR3 is TGTGCCAGCAGGACAGCCTCCTACGAGCAGTACTTC.